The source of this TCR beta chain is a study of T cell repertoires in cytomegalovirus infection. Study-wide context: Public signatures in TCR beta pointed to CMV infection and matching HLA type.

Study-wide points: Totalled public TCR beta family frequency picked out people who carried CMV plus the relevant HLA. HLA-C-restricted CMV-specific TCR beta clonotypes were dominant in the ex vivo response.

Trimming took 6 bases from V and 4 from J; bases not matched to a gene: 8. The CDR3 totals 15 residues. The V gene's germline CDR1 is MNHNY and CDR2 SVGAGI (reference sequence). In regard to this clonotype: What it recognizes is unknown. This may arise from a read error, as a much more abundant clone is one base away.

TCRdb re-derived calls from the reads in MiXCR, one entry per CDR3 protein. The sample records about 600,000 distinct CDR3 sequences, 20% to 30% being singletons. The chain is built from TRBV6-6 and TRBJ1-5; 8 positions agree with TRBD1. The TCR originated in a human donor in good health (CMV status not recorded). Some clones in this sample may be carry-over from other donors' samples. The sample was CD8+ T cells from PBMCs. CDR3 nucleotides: TGTGCCAGCAGCTCAGTTGACAGGGGAAATCAGCCCCAGCATTTT. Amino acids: CASSSVDRGNQPQHF.